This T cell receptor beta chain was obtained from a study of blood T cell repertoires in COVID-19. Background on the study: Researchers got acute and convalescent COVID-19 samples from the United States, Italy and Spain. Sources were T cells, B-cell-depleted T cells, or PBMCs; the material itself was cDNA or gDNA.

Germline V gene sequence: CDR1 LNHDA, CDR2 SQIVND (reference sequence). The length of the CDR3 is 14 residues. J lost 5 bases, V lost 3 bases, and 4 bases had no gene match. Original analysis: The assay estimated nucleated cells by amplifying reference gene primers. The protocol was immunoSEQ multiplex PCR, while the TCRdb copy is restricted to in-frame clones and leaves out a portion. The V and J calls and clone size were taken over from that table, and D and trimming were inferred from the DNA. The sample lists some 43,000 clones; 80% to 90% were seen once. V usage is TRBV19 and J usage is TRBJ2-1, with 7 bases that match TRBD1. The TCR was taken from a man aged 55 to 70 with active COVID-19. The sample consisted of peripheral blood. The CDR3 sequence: CASSMGDSHNEQFF. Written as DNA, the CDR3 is TGTGCCAGTAGTATGGGGGACAGCCACAATGAGCAGTTCTTC.